This section outlines one T cell receptor (beta chain) sequence together with its context. This sample was taken from a study of T cell changes during pregnancy in multiple sclerosis. CDR3 length equals 14 residues. Trimming took 1 base from V and 8 from J; bases not matched to a gene: 4. Germline assignment: CDR1 GTSNPN and CDR2 SVGIG (reference sequence). Using immunoSEQ multiplex PCR, the repertoire was profiled, and TCRdb retains in-frame clones only, with some absent. Of about 70,000 clones listed, around 90% are singletons. The sequence was collected from a female donor with multiple sclerosis, enrolled in a pregnancy study. The sample consisted of CD4+ T cells from peripheral blood mononuclear cells, taken after pregnancy. The rearrangement joins TRBV30 to TRBJ2-2, with 10 positions matching TRBD2. CDR3 loop: CAWSGLAGAGELFF. CDR3 sequence (DNA): TGTGCCTGGAGTGGGCTAGCGGGAGCGGGGGAGCTGTTTTTT.